A selection of T cell receptor beta chains follows, all from one sample in a study of response to subunit inactivated influenza vaccine. In TCRdb, the RT-PCR reads were re-called with MiXCR into one record per CDR3 protein. The sample has hundreds of thousands of distinct CDR3 sequences, 13% to 15% seen once. The sequences come from PBMCs from blood, collected 14 days before vaccination. These receptors came from a man aged 50 to 60 who received an inactivated influenza vaccine. CDR3s include the opening cysteine and the closing phenylalanine or tryptophan. A D gene is named only where the DNA matches it firmly. Not all rows give a size; the values are once, few, many and, for expanded clones, a class.

d_call	clone_size	j_call	v_call	cdr3_aa	cdr3_nt
TRBD2	many	TRBJ2-1	TRBV4-3	CASSQGLAGTYNEQFF	TGCGCCAGCAGCCAAGGACTAGCGGGGACCTACAATGAGCAGTTCTTC
TRBD2	few	TRBJ2-7	TRBV12-3/TRBV12-4	CASSFTSGGYEQYF	TGTGCCAGCAGTTTTACTAGCGGGGGTTACGAGCAGTACTTC
TRBD1	NA	TRBJ2-5	TRBV5-1	CASSLGTGTLWETQYF	TGCGCCAGCAGCTTGGGGACAGGGACCCTTTGGGAGACCCAGTACTTC
NA	many	TRBJ1-1	TRBV20-1	CSARSAGDEAFF	TGCAGTGCTCGGAGCGCGGGGGATGAAGCTTTCTTT
TRBD1	few	TRBJ2-7	TRBV28	CASSRPGTGNEQYF	TGTGCCAGCAGTCGCCCGGGGACAGGAAACGAGCAGTACTTC
NA	few	TRBJ1-3	TRBV6-5	CASSYDRRNSGNTIYF	TGTGCCAGCAGTTACGACAGACGGAACTCTGGAAACACCATATATTTT
TRBD1	NA	TRBJ2-7	TRBV12-3/TRBV12-4	CASSLGTGGRDEQYF	TGTGCCAGCAGTCTAGGGACAGGGGGCAGAGACGAGCAGTACTTC
NA	few	TRBJ2-6	TRBV2	CASSDGVSTSGANVLTF	TGTGCCAGCAGTGACGGAGTTTCTACCTCTGGGGCCAACGTCCTGACTTTC
NA	NA	TRBJ1-3	TRBV28	CASSSLGQKGSGNTIYF	TGTGCCAGCAGTTCCCTCGGACAGAAAGGTTCTGGAAACACCATATATTTT
TRBD2	NA	TRBJ2-2	TRBV9	CASSVGVGLTSTGELFF	TGTGCCAGCAGCGTAGGGGTGGGACTAACAAGTACCGGGGAGCTGTTTTTT
NA	NA	TRBJ2-5	TRBV20-1	CSAQGFGTQYF	TGCAGTGCTCAGGGTTTTGGGACCCAGTACTTC
TRBD1	NA	TRBJ1-2	TRBV5-1	CASSLSSDRGLYGYTF	TGCGCCAGCAGCCTTTCCTCCGACAGGGGGCTCTATGGCTACACCTTC
TRBD2	few	TRBJ2-7	TRBV25-1	CASSQQAGSYEQYF	TGTGCCAGCAGCCAACAAGCGGGATCCTACGAGCAGTACTTC
NA	few	TRBJ2-5	TRBV2	CASTIVPGETQYF	TGTGCCAGCACCATCGTCCCCGGGGAGACCCAGTACTTC
NA	NA	TRBJ1-1	TRBV30	CAWNRVPEALEAFF	TGTGCCTGGAACAGGGTCCCTGAAGCTCTTGAAGCTTTCTTT
TRBD1	NA	TRBJ2-6	TRBV3-1	CASSQSDRGLSGANVLTF	TGTGCCAGCAGCCAATCGGACAGGGGACTCTCTGGGGCCAACGTCCTGACTTTC
TRBD1	NA	TRBJ1-5	TRBV6-1	CASSEDWTGQQHF	TGTGCCAGCAGTGAAGACTGGACAGGGCAGCAGCATTTT
TRBD2	few	TRBJ2-1	TRBV12-3/TRBV12-4	CASEPLTLAGSYNEQFF	TGTGCCAGCGAACCCCTGACCTTAGCGGGATCCTACAATGAGCAGTTCTTC
NA	NA	TRBJ2-1	TRBV6-2/TRBV6-3	CASSPLPGLNYNEQFF	TGTGCCAGCAGCCCTCTCCCGGGACTGAACTACAATGAGCAGTTCTTC
NA	few	TRBJ2-6	TRBV5-1	CASSPTPVDSGANVLTF	TGCGCCAGCAGCCCGACCCCCGTCGACTCTGGGGCCAACGTCCTGACTTTC
NA	many	TRBJ1-5	TRBV21-1	CASSKHGGYNQPQHF	TGTGCCAGCAGCAAACACGGAGGGTACAATCAGCCCCAGCATTTT
NA	few	TRBJ1-1	TRBV6-5	CASRRGTEAFF	TGTGCCAGCAGGCGGGGTACTGAAGCTTTCTTT
TRBD1	many	TRBJ1-2	TRBV29-1	CSVGQGQDYGYTF	TGCAGCGTTGGACAGGGGCAAGACTATGGCTACACCTTC
TRBD1	NA	TRBJ2-3	TRBV9	CASTTGPDTDTQYF	TGTGCCAGTACGACAGGGCCAGACACAGATACGCAGTATTTT
NA	few	TRBJ2-1	TRBV5-1	CASSQMWPAAIYEQFF	TGCGCCAGCAGCCAGATGTGGCCCGCCGCGATCTATGAGCAGTTCTTC
NA	many	TRBJ2-3	TRBV7-2	CASTPDTDTQYF	TGTGCCAGCACCCCGGACACAGATACGCAGTATTTT
NA	few	TRBJ2-2	TRBV5-5	CASSPRTVSNTGELFF	TGTGCCAGCAGCCCCCGGACGGTTTCGAACACCGGGGAGCTGTTTTTT
TRBD1	NA	TRBJ2-2	TRBV29-1	CSVTGGVGTGELFF	TGCAGCGTAACAGGGGGCGTAGGAACCGGGGAGCTGTTTTTT
NA	NA	TRBJ1-1	TRBV7-8	CASSARLVSNTEAFF	TGTGCCAGCAGCGCACGTTTAGTTTCGAACACTGAAGCTTTCTTT
NA	NA	TRBJ2-7	TRBV20-1	CSARDPRGDSYEQYF	TGCAGTGCTAGAGATCCCAGGGGCGACTCCTACGAGCAGTACTTC
NA	few	TRBJ2-2	TRBV7-9	CASSLGDSVTGELFF	TGTGCCAGCAGCTTAGGGGATAGCGTGACCGGGGAGCTGTTTTTT
TRBD2	few	TRBJ2-3	TRBV29-1	CSVVLAGGTDTQYF	TGCAGCGTCGTTCTAGCGGGGGGCACAGATACGCAGTATTTT
NA	NA	TRBJ2-1	TRBV29-1	CSVEFIRQPNEQFF	TGCAGCGTTGAATTTATTAGACAGCCGAATGAGCAGTTCTTC
TRBD1	few	TRBJ2-1	TRBV19	CASSEHQGASYNEQFF	TGTGCCAGTAGCGAGCATCAGGGGGCCTCCTACAATGAGCAGTTCTTC
NA	NA	TRBJ1-2	TRBV5-5	CASSFVDYGYTF	TGTGCCAGCAGCTTTGTCGATTATGGCTACACCTTC
NA	few	TRBJ2-2	TRBV7-2	CASSLEGRKFGELFF	TGTGCCAGCAGCTTAGAGGGTCGGAAATTCGGGGAGCTGTTTTTT
TRBD2	NA	TRBJ2-7	TRBV10-3	CAIREGSGNLNEQYF	TGTGCCATCAGGGAGGGGAGCGGGAACCTCAACGAGCAGTACTTC
TRBD1	few	TRBJ1-3	TRBV20-1	CSARAGTVSSGNTIYF	TGCAGTGCTAGAGCCGGGACAGTGAGCTCTGGAAACACCATATATTTT
NA	NA	TRBJ1-6	TRBV6-2/TRBV6-3	CASKLQNSNSPLHF	TGTGCCAGCAAACTACAGAACAGTAATTCACCCCTCCACTTT
NA	few	TRBJ2-3	TRBV5-6	CASSMEITGTDTQYF	TGTGCCAGCAGCATGGAAATAACGGGAACAGATACGCAGTATTTT
TRBD2	NA	TRBJ2-7	TRBV20-1	CSARSQAGGPSEQYF	TGCAGTGCTAGGTCCCAAGCGGGGGGGCCCTCCGAGCAGTACTTC
TRBD1	few	TRBJ1-1	TRBV7-2	CASSLNTGVYTEAFF	TGTGCCAGCAGCTTAAATACAGGGGTGTACACTGAAGCTTTCTTT
NA	NA	TRBJ2-2	TRBV6-5	CASSYYGTGELFF	TGTGCCAGCAGTTACTATGGCACCGGGGAGCTGTTTTTT
TRBD1	NA	TRBJ1-1	TRBV7-9	CASSPGTGGPMNTEAFF	TGTGCCAGCAGCCCCGGGACAGGGGGACCCATGAACACTGAAGCTTTCTTT
TRBD1	NA	TRBJ1-6	TRBV28	CASSRPGQVPRTPLHF	TGTGCCAGCAGCCGGCCCGGACAGGTACCTCGCACACCCCTCCACTTT
NA	NA	TRBJ2-7	TRBV5-1	CASRDGLYEQYF	TGCGCCAGCAGGGACGGACTATACGAGCAGTACTTC
NA	NA	TRBJ2-7	TRBV3-1	CASSQPLTPPVPGTGYEQYF	TGTGCCAGCAGCCAACCCTTGACCCCCCCAGTCCCTGGGACTGGTTACGAGCAGTACTTC
TRBD1	few	TRBJ2-1	TRBV7-2	CASSSFTGGNEQFF	TGTGCCAGCAGCTCATTTACAGGGGGCAATGAGCAGTTCTTC
TRBD2	many	TRBJ2-5	TRBV12-3/TRBV12-4	CASSLTGGEQETQYF	TGTGCCAGCAGTTTAACGGGGGGGGAACAAGAGACCCAGTACTTC
NA	NA	TRBJ2-7	TRBV29-1	CSVVAGYEQYF	TGCAGCGTTGTGGCGGGCTACGAGCAGTACTTC
NA	few	TRBJ2-3	TRBV11-2	CASSLVWRGSTGESDTQYF	TGTGCCAGCAGCTTAGTTTGGCGTGGGAGTACTGGGGAGTCGGATACGCAGTATTTT
TRBD1	few	TRBJ2-5	TRBV4-2	CASSQDRQGQETQYF	TGTGCCAGCAGCCAAGATAGACAGGGCCAAGAGACCCAGTACTTC
TRBD1	few	TRBJ1-2	TRBV19	CASSRSPGQGASNYGYTF	TGTGCCAGTAGTAGATCCCCGGGACAGGGGGCTTCTAACTATGGCTACACCTTC
NA	NA	TRBJ1-1	TRBV6-5	CASSYSPQGTEAFF	TGTGCCAGCAGTTACTCGCCACAGGGCACTGAAGCTTTCTTT
NA	many	TRBJ2-7	TRBV5-1	CASSEGLPYEQYF	TGCGCCAGCAGCGAGGGACTTCCGTACGAGCAGTACTTC
NA	NA	TRBJ2-3	TRBV4-3	CAGGADTQYF	TGCGCCGGGGGCGCAGATACGCAGTATTTT
TRBD2	NA	TRBJ2-3	TRBV7-2	CASSLAALAGSSTDTQYF	TGTGCCAGCAGCTTAGCGGCTCTAGCGGGGTCTAGCACAGATACGCAGTATTTT